What follows describes a single T cell receptor (beta chain). Antigen: not known. The entry originates in a study of T cell responses to AZD1222 COVID-19 vaccine. Study-level results: Every sample of the repertoires postdated the peak T cell response. Across the whole spike, CD4 TCRs peaked at regions 160-218 and 743-854. Clonal diversity may have been underestimated, and the donors were mostly white British, with more females than males.

Repertoires were generated with immunoSEQ multiplex PCR, while TCRdb's copy carries only in-frame clones and drops some. The data contain about 120,000 clones, around 94% of them singletons. This clonotype originated in an adult who received the AZD1222 COVID-19 vaccine. The material sequenced was peripheral blood, taken 28 days after the second AZD1222 dose.

CDR3 residues: CASSYSGTSNQPQHF. CDR3 nucleotides: TGTGCCAGCAGTTACTCCGGGACAAGCAATCAGCCCCAGCATTTT. J is TRBJ1-5 and V is TRBV6-6; TRBD1 is a possible D gene (6 bases). The V end was cut by 0 bases, the J end by 1 base, with 7 bases between. The CDR3 has 15 residues. CDR1 is MNHNY and CDR2 is SVGAGI in the germline V gene (reference sequence).